This TCR beta chain comes out of a study of blood T cell repertoires in COVID-19. The wider study: Acute and convalescent COVID-19 specimens originated in the United States, Italy and Spain. Sample material is recorded as cDNA or gDNA derived from T cells, B-cell-depleted T cells, or PBMCs.

Under the authors' procedure: Reference gene primers were amplified, and this amplification served to estimate nucleated cell counts. Sequenced by immunoSEQ multiplex PCR; TCRdb stores in-frame clones only, minus some. V, J and clone size were drawn from that table, and D and trimming were deduced from the DNA. The sample has approximately 210,000 clones, more than 75% seen once. It was during active infection that Seattle patients were enrolled and then longitudinally followed. The sequence came from a man in his fifties or sixties with COVID-19, enrolled during active disease. Sequencing was performed on peripheral blood.

CDR3 sequence reads: CASSIEGTDAPLGYTF. CDR3 coding DNA: TGTGCCAGTAGTATAGAAGGGACAGACGCGCCATTGGGCTACACCTTC. The chain uses TRBV19 and TRBJ1-2; 7 nucleotides match TRBD1. This CDR3 region has 16 residues. V lost 0 bases, J lost 8 bases, and 12 bases stayed unmatched. CDR1 is LNHDA and CDR2 is SQIVND in the germline V gene (reference sequence).